These 29 T cell receptor beta chains were all obtained from the same sample, sequenced in a study of T-cell memory formation after mild COVID-19. One entry per CDR3 protein, called by TCRdb with MiXCR from the 5' RACE reads. The table has some 600,000 distinct CDR3 sequences, roughly 17% seen once. Sequencing was performed on PBMCs or a T cell subset sorted from them (not recorded which). Source of these receptors: an adult woman who had mild COVID-19 (a few samples of this study predate the infection). Cell type and time point are not known.

The rearrangement links TRBV5-1 to TRBJ2-1, with 7 positions matching TRBD2. CDR3 length equals 17 residues. The V gene end was trimmed by 0 bases and the J gene end by 4 bases; junction bases not matched to a gene: 10. Per germline, CDR1 SGHRS and CDR2 YFSETQ. The CDR3 loop reads CASSLGRSPSGYNEQFF. The CDR3 bases are TGCGCCAGCAGCTTGGGCCGCTCCCCTAGCGGATACAATGAGCAGTTCTTC.

The chain is built from TRBV9 and TRBJ2-2; 8 positions match TRBD2. CDR1 SGDLS and CDR2 YYNGEE come from the germline V gene. There are 15 residues in the CDR3. Trimming removed 2 bases from V and 6 bases from J; junction bases left unmatched: 6. CDR3 residues: CASSVGGASPGELFF. In DNA form, the CDR3 reads TGTGCCAGCAGCGTCGGGGGGGCCTCCCCCGGGGAGCTGTTTTTT. Filled out from reference TRBV9 and TRBJ2-2, the complete variable domain reads DSGVTQTPKHLITATGQRVTLRCSPRSGDLSVYWYQQSLDQGLQFLIQYYNGEERAKGNILERFSAQQFPDLHSELNLSSLELGDSALYFCASSVGGASPGELFFGEGSRLTVL.

There are many counts of this clonotype. This chain uses TRBV12-3 or TRBV12-4 with TRBJ2-1, with D uncertain. The CDR3 sequence is 12 residues long. The germline V and J ends were trimmed by 3 bases and 7 bases, with 7 bases remaining between them. CDR3 DNA: TGTGCCAGCAGTTTCTCTAGGAATGAGCAGTTCTTC. Translation gives CASSFSRNEQFF.

This clonotype was found many times. The V call is TRBV5-1, the J call TRBJ2-1, with TRBD1 identical over 7 bases. The germline V gene has CDR1 SGHRS and CDR2 YFSETQ. The J segment lost 6 bases and the V segment lost 4 bases, leaving 13 bases of the junction unmatched. CDR3 size: 16 residues. The CDR3 DNA sequence: TGCGCCAGCAGCGCTTACAGGGGCAGCGCGGCCAATGAGCAGTTCTTC. Translating gives CASSAYRGSAANEQFF. Full variable domain (rest looked up from reference TRBV5-1 and TRBJ2-1): KAGVTQTPRYLIKTRGQQVTLSCSPISGHRSVSWYQQTPGQGLQFLFEYFSETQRNKGNFPGRFSGRQFSNSRSEMNVSTLELGDSALYLCASSAYRGSAANEQFFGPGTRLTVL.

This clonotype was detected a few times. The rearrangement uses TRBV12-3 or TRBV12-4 and TRBJ1-2, with D unclear. CDR3 length: 13 residues. Trimming removed 7 bases at V and 5 bases at J, with 14 bases between. The CDR3 here is CASIWGGSYGYTF. The CDR3 DNA reads as TGTGCCAGCATCTGGGGAGGCTCGTATGGCTACACCTTC.

This clonotype was counted only a few times. This chain connects TRBV7-2 to TRBJ2-3, with 12 bases fitting TRBD1. This CDR3 is 19 amino acids long. The V gene's germline CDR1 is SGHTA and CDR2 FQGNSA. Trimming at V came to 6 bases and at J to 5 bases, leaving 18 bases not matched to a gene. The chain's CDR3 is CASRGQGARSVAEVDTQYF. CDR3 sequence (DNA): TGTGCCAGCAGGGGACAGGGGGCGAGGAGTGTGGCCGAGGTAGATACGCAGTATTTT.

There are a few counts of this clonotype. The chain combines TRBV6-1 with TRBJ1-1; D unresolved. Trimming shortened V by 0 bases and J by 5 bases, and 10 bases separated the two germline ends. The CDR3 sequence is 14 residues long. Germline CDR1 reads MNHNS; CDR2 reads SASEGT. For the CDR3, the DNA is TGTGCCAGCAGTGAAGCCTACGGAAGGACTGAAGCTTTCTTT. It codes for CASSEAYGRTEAFF.

This clonotype was detected only a few times. The V gene is TRBV5-4, the J gene TRBJ1-2; no definite D call. CDR3 length: 17 residues. The ends were cut back, 0 bases at V and 0 bases at J, with 15 bases in the middle. Germline V gene data show CDR1 as SGHNT and CDR2 as YYREEE (reference sequence). CDR3 amino acids: CASSLVRGPTANYGYTF. The CDR3 nucleotides read TGTGCCAGCAGCTTGGTTCGTGGACCCACGGCTAACTATGGCTACACCTTC.

The chain recombines TRBV12-3 or TRBV12-4 with TRBJ2-2; TRBD1 agrees at 9 bases. V shed 5 bases and J 7 bases; nucleotides not matched to a gene: 5. This CDR3 is 14 amino acids long. CDR3: CASSRTGADGELFF. In nucleotides, the CDR3 is TGTGCCAGCAGTAGGACAGGGGCGGACGGGGAGCTGTTTTTT.

This clonotype showed up just a few times. This chain joins TRBV4-2 and TRBJ2-2; 7 nucleotides agree with TRBD2. V dropped 0 bases and J dropped 0; count of bases not matched to a gene: 13. The CDR3 has 20 residues. CDR1 is LGHNA, CDR2 YNFKEQ, per germline. Here the CDR3 reads CASSQDRDYPNPANTGELFF. CDR3 nucleotide sequence: TGTGCCAGCAGCCAAGACCGGGACTACCCGAATCCAGCGAACACCGGGGAGCTGTTTTTT.

Ten or more counts support this clonotype. The chain joins TRBV7-8 to TRBJ2-7, with D unresolved. The germline CDR1 and CDR2 sequences are SGHVS and FQNEAQ. This CDR3 has 12 amino acids. Between the trimmed V and J ends, which lost 2 bases and 3 bases, there was a span of 5 bases. DNA of the CDR3: TGTGCCAGCAGCTTAAATGGCTACGAGCAGTACTTC. This translates into CASSLNGYEQYF.

This clonotype was recorded a few times. The V gene is TRBV7-9, the J gene TRBJ2-3; tentatively, D is TRBD2 (6 bases). This CDR3 is built from 17 residues. In germline, CDR1 is SEHNR, CDR2 FQNEAQ (reference sequence). Trimming pared 2 bases from V and 3 bases from J, leaving 18 bases between. CDR3 loop: CASSLLDPGERTDTQYF. The CDR3 nucleotides read TGTGCCAGCAGCTTACTCGACCCGGGGGAGAGGACAGATACGCAGTATTTT.

This clonotype was seen a few times. Written as DNA, the CDR3 is TGTGCCAGCAGTTCAGACAGGGGCCGGCTTAACTATGGCTACACCTTC. Residues: CASSSDRGRLNYGYTF. The chain joins TRBV12-3 or TRBV12-4 to TRBJ1-2; 8 bases align to TRBD1. Losses at the gene ends were 4 bases for V and 1 base for J; bases not matched to a gene: 8. The CDR3 spans 16 residues.

This clonotype was observed at least ten times. The genes are TRBV6-1 and TRBJ2-2, with D possibly matching TRBD2 (7 bases). V lost 4 bases and J 3 bases, leaving 12 bases between the germline ends. The CDR3 length is 15 residues. CDR1 is MNHNS, CDR2 SASEGT, per germline. The CDR3 reads CASSGRGAYTGELFF. CDR3 DNA: TGTGCCAGCAGTGGCCGGGGGGCGTACACCGGGGAGCTGTTTTTT.

This clonotype has only a few counts. V usage is TRBV7-9 and J usage is TRBJ2-1, with TRBD1 matching 10 bases. The CDR3 has 15 residues. Germline CDR1 SEHNR, CDR2 FQNEAQ (reference sequence). After removal of 5 bases from V and 6 bases from J, the junction contained 7 bases not matched to a gene. The CDR3 protein is CASSRPGQGTNEQFF. The CDR3, as DNA: TGTGCCAGCAGCCGCCCGGGACAGGGGACCAATGAGCAGTTCTTC.

CDR3 in amino acids: CSVISRVSYSETQYF. The CDR3 DNA sequence: TGCAGCGTGATTTCCCGGGTATCGTATAGCGAGACCCAGTACTTC. The chain couples TRBV29-1 to TRBJ2-5; D gene uncertain. From germline, CDR1 is SQVTM and CDR2 ANQGSEA. V lost 6 bases and J 5 bases, leaving 22 bases between the germline ends. The CDR3 totals 15 residues.

The rearrangement uses TRBV19 and TRBJ2-7; D not resolved. The CDR3 runs to 15 residues. Germline CDR1 and CDR2: LNHDA and SQIVND (reference sequence). The germline V and J ends were trimmed by 3 bases and 2 bases, with 14 bases remaining between them. The chain's CDR3 is CASSIGRAATYEQYF. The CDR3 DNA sequence: TGTGCCAGTAGTATCGGCCGAGCAGCTACCTACGAGCAGTACTTC.

This clonotype appeared a few times. V and J are TRBV7-2 and TRBJ2-1; D possibly corresponds to TRBD2 (5 bases). V lost 5 bases, J lost 5 bases, and 16 bases lay in between. The CDR3 consists of 15 residues. CDR1 and CDR2 from the germline V gene are SGHTA and FQGNSA. CDR3 coding DNA: TGTGCCAGCAGCCTCCCCCGAGGGAGCCACAATGAGCAGTTCTTC. Encoded protein: CASSLPRGSHNEQFF.

The gene calls are TRBV5-1 and TRBJ2-1; 10 positions agree with TRBD2. The CDR3 is 16 residues long. After removal of 1 base from V and 2 bases from J, the junction contained 3 bases not matched to a gene. The germline CDR1 and CDR2 sequences are SGHRS and YFSETQ. CDR3 bases: TGCGCCAGCAGCTTGCTGAGCGGGGGGGCCTACAATGAGCAGTTCTTC. It translates to CASSLLSGGAYNEQFF. Full variable domain (outside the CDR3, taken from reference TRBV5-1 and TRBJ2-1): KAGVTQTPRYLIKTRGQQVTLSCSPISGHRSVSWYQQTPGQGLQFLFEYFSETQRNKGNFPGRFSGRQFSNSRSEMNVSTLELGDSALYLCASSLLSGGAYNEQFFGPGTRLTVL.

This rearrangement joins TRBV24-1 to TRBJ2-3; tentative D call: TRBD1 (5 bases). Per the germline V gene, CDR1 is KGHDR and CDR2 is SFDVKD. There are 15 residues in the CDR3. V was clipped by 6 bases and J by 1 base, with 13 bases between them. CDR3 region: CATSPQGRGTDTQYF. In DNA form, the CDR3 reads TGTGCCACCAGTCCCCAGGGCAGGGGCACAGATACGCAGTATTTT.

A few counts support this clonotype. The rearrangement joins TRBV5-6 to TRBJ1-6; tentative D call: TRBD1 (6 bases). The CDR3 covers 14 residues. Germline V CDR1 and CDR2: SGHDT, YYEEEE. V gave up 1 base and J gave up 8 bases, with 10 bases separating them. The CDR3 spells CASSLSRGYSPLHF. Written as DNA, the CDR3 is TGTGCCAGCAGCTTGAGTAGGGGGTATTCACCCCTCCACTTT.

The chain is built from TRBV20-1 and TRBJ2-7; tentative D call: TRBD1 (5 bases). V was trimmed by 3 bases and J by 0 bases, leaving 12 bases between them. The CDR3 covers 14 residues. Germline V gene lookup returns CDR1 DFQATT and CDR2 SNEGSKA (reference sequence). The chain's CDR3 is CSARGHYLSYEQYF. Written as DNA, the CDR3 is TGCAGTGCTAGGGGGCACTACCTCTCCTACGAGCAGTACTTC.

The sample holds a few counts of this clonotype. The V and J genes are TRBV27 and TRBJ2-7, with 8 bases lining up with TRBD1. Per the germline V gene, CDR1 is MNHEY and CDR2 is SMNVEV (reference sequence). There are 14 residues in the CDR3. Germline trimming cut 4 bases from V and 6 bases from J; bases unmatched to any gene: 8. This chain's CDR3 is CASSSRTGISEQYF. CDR3 coding DNA: TGTGCCAGCAGTTCGAGGACAGGGATAAGCGAGCAGTACTTC.

This clonotype was counted at least ten times. The genes are TRBV9 and TRBJ1-6; maybe TRBD1 (5 bases). V was trimmed by 5 bases and J by 7 bases, leaving 10 bases between them. This CDR3 comprises 13 residues. Germline loops: CDR1 SGDLS, CDR2 YYNGEE. CDR3 sequence reads: CASSRDQNSPLHF. In DNA, the CDR3 is TGTGCCAGCAGTCGGGACCAGAATTCACCCCTCCACTTT.

This clonotype was seen a few times. The rearrangement links TRBV5-1 to TRBJ2-3, with D perhaps TRBD1 or TRBD2 (5 bases each). Trimming removed 2 bases at V and 0 bases at J, with 7 bases between. Germline lookup yields CDR1 SGHRS and CDR2 YFSETQ. This CDR3 spans 14 amino acids. CDR3 in amino acids: CASSFEGSTDTQYF. In nucleotides, the CDR3 is TGCGCCAGCAGCTTTGAGGGGAGCACAGATACGCAGTATTTT.

As regards this clonotype: A much larger clone lies one base from this, so it may be a read error. V is TRBV6-5 and J is TRBJ2-1, with 9 bases lining up with TRBD2. With V trimmed by 6 bases and J by 2 bases, 5 bases remained unmatched. This CDR3 contains 15 residues. CDR1 MNHEY and CDR2 SVGAGI come from the germline V gene. This CDR3 reads CASSLSGRPYNEQFF. CDR3 nucleotide sequence: TGTGCCAGCAGCCTAAGCGGGAGGCCCTACAATGAGCAGTTCTTC.

The chain carries TRBV7-3 and TRBJ2-7; 12 bases line up with TRBD1. The CDR3 length is 15 residues. Trimming cost V 1 base and J 6 bases; bases outside gene matches: 4. The germline CDR1 and CDR2 sequences are SGHTA and FQGTGA. CDR3 sequence: CASSLIGTGGGEQYF. As DNA, the CDR3 is TGTGCCAGCAGCTTAATCGGGACAGGGGGCGGCGAGCAGTACTTC.

The rearrangement links TRBV20-1 to TRBJ2-2; 9 nucleotides agree with TRBD2. Germline V gene sequence: CDR1 DFQATT, CDR2 SNEGSKA (reference sequence). J gave up 2 bases and V 7 bases, and 5 bases lay outside the gene matches. The CDR3 is 14 amino acids. CDR3 loop: CSGAAGGNTGELFF. CDR3 nucleotide sequence: TGCAGTGGAGCAGCGGGAGGTAACACCGGGGAGCTGTTTTTT.

V gene TRBV15 combines with J gene TRBJ1-3; 7 positions agree with TRBD1. With 3 bases clipped from V and 4 bases from J, the junction kept 3 bases outside the gene matches. Germline V gives CDR1 LNHNV, CDR2 YYDKDF (reference sequence). This CDR3 contains 14 residues. CDR3 region: CATSSDRAGNTIYF. The DNA of the CDR3 is TGTGCCACCAGCAGTGACAGGGCCGGAAACACCATATATTTT. Together with reference TRBV15 and TRBJ1-3, the CDR3 gives the full variable domain: DAMVIQNPRYQVTQFGKPVTLSCSQTLNHNVMYWYQQKSSQAPKLLFHYYDKDFNNEADTPDNFQSRRPNTSFCFLDIRSPGLGDTAMYLCATSSDRAGNTIYFGEGSWLTVV.